This TCR beta chain is from a study of CXCR3-negative and CXCR3-positive naive CD8 T cells. A remark on this clonotype: The antigen remains undetermined.

Study-wide findings and caveats: Diversity ran similarly high across both naive subsets but far lower in memory CD8+ cells. Memory cells differed in TRBV-TRBJ usage, but naive CXCR3-negative and CXCR3-positive cells had similar usage. CXCR3-positive naive cells carried more hydrophobic TRB CDR3s than CXCR3-negative naive cells did.

The TRB libraries of cDNA were built by UMI-labeled 5' RACE. For each CDR3 protein, TCRdb gives one entry from its re-call of the 5' RACE reads, without DNA. The sample includes some 68,000 distinct CDR3 sequences. All CD8+ T cell subsets were sorted in triplicate at 250,000 to 300,000 cells each. Naive CD8+ T cells had a CD45RO-CCR7+CD27+CD95- phenotype. The CDR3 covers 14 residues. Per germline, CDR1 MDHEN and CDR2 SYDVKM. This rearrangement joins TRBV28 to TRBJ1-5; TCRdb reports TRBD1, a call that lacks DNA to check it against. Sample: naive CXCR3+ CD8+ T cells from blood. Documented subset: CD45RO-CCR7+CD27+CD95- naive CD8+ T cells expressing CXCR3 (TNR3+). This clonotype originated in a human donor in good health. Some clones in this sample may be carry-over from other donors' samples. CDR3 protein: CASSLFPVGQPQHF.